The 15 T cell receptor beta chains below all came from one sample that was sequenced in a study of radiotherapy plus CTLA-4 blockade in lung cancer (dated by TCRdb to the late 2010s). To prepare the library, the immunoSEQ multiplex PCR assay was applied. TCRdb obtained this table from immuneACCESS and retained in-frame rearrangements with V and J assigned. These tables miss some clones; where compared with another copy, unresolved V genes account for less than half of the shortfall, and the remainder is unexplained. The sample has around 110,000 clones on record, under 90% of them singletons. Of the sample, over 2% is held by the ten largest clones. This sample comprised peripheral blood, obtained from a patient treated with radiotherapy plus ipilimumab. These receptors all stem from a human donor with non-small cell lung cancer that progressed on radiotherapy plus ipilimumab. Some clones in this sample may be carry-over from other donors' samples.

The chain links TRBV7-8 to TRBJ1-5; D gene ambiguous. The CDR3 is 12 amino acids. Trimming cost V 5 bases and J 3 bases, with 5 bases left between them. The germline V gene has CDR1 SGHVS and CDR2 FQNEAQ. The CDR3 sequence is CASSPLNQPQHF. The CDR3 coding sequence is TGTGCCAGCAGCCCGCTCAATCAGCCCCAGCATTTT.

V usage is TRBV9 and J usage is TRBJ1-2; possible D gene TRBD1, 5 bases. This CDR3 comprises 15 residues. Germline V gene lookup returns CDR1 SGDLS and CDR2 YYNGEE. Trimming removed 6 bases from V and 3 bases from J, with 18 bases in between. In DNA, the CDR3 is TGTGCCAGCACCTCTGGGGGAACTTGGGACTATGGCTACACCTTC. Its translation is CASTSGGTWDYGYTF. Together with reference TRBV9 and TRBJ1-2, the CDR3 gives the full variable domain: DSGVTQTPKHLITATGQRVTLRCSPRSGDLSVYWYQQSLDQGLQFLIQYYNGEERAKGNILERFSAQQFPDLHSELNLSSLELGDSALYFCASTSGGTWDYGYTFGSGTRLTVV.

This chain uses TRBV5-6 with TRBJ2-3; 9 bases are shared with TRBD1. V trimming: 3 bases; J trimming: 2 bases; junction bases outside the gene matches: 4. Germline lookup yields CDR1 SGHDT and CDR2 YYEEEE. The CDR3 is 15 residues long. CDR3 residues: CASSWDRDNTDTQYF. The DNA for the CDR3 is TGTGCCAGCAGCTGGGACAGGGACAACACAGATACGCAGTATTTT.

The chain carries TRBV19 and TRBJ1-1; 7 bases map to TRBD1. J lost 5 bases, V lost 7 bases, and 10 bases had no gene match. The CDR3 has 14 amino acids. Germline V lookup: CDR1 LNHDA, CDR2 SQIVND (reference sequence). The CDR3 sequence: CASIGGRGRTEAFF. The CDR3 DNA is TGTGCCAGTATTGGGGGCAGGGGGAGAACTGAAGCTTTCTTT.

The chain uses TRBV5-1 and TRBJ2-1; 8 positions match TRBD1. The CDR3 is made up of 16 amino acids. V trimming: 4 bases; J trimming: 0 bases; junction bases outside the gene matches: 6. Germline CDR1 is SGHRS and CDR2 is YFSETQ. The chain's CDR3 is CASSTTGQGSYNEQFF. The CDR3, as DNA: TGCGCCAGCAGCACCACCGGACAGGGCTCCTACAATGAGCAGTTCTTC.

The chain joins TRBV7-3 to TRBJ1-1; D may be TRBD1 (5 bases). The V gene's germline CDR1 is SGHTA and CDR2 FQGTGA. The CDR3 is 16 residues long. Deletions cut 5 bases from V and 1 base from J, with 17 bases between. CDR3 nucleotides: TGTGCCAGCAGCCCCACCGGGACCCGGCGGAACACTGAAGCTTTCTTT. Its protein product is CASSPTGTRRNTEAFF.

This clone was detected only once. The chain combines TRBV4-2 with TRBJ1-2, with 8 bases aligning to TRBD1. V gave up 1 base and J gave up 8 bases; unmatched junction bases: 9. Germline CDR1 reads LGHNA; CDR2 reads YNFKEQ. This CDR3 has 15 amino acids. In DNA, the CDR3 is TGTGCCAGCAGCCAAGGGTCGCAGGGGGCGCCGGGCTACACCTTC. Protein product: CASSQGSQGAPGYTF.

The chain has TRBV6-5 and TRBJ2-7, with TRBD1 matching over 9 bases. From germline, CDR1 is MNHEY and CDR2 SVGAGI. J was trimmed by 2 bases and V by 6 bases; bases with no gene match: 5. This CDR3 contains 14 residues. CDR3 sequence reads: CASSGTGSPYEQYF. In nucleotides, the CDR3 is TGTGCCAGCAGCGGGACAGGGTCCCCCTACGAGCAGTACTTC.

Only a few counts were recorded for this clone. CDR3 sequence reads: CASSLGGAGGLVQYF. The CDR3 DNA reads as TGTGCCAGCAGCTTGGGCGGAGCGGGGGGGCTGGTCCAGTACTTC. The chain combines TRBV5-6 with TRBJ2-5; TRBD2 aligns across 10 bases. Germline trimming cut 0 bases from V and 10 bases from J; bases unmatched to any gene: 9. Germline CDR1 is SGHDT and CDR2 is YYEEEE. The CDR3 spans 15 residues. Using reference TRBV5-6 and TRBJ2-5 for the parts outside the CDR3, the full variable domain is DAGVTQSPTHLIKTRGQQVTLRCSPKSGHDTVSWYQQALGQGPQFIFQYYEEEERQRGNFPDRFSGHQFPNYSSELNVNALLLGDSALYLCASSLGGAGGLVQYFGPGTRLLVL.

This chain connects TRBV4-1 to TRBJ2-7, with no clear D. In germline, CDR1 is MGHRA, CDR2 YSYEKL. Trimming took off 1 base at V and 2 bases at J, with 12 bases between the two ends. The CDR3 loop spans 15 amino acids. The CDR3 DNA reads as TGCGCCAGCAGCCAAGGGCGTAACCCCACCTACGAGCAGTACTTC. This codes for CASSQGRNPTYEQYF.

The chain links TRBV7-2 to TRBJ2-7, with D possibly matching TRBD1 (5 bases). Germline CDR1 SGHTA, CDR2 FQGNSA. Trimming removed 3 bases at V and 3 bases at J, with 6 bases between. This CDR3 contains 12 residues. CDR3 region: CASSFQGYEQYF. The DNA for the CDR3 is TGTGCCAGCAGCTTCCAGGGCTACGAGCAGTACTTC.

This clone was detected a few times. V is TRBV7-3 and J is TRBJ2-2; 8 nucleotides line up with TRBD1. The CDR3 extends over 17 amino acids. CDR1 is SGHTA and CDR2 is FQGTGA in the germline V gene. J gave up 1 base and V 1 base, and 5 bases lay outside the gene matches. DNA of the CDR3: TGTGCCAGCAGCTTAAAGGGGGGACAGGAGAACACCGGGGAGCTGTTTTTT. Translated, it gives CASSLKGGQENTGELFF. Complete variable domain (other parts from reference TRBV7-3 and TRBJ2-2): GAGVSQTPSNKVTEKGKYVELRCDPISGHTALYWYRQSLGQGPEFLIYFQGTGAADDSGLPNDRFFAVRPEGSVSTLKIQRTERGDSAVYLCASSLKGGQENTGELFFGEGSRLTVL.

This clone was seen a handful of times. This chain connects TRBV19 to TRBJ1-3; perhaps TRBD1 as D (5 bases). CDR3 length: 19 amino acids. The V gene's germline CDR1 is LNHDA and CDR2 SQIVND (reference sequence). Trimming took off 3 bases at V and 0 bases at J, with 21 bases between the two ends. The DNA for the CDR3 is TGTGCCAGTAGTATCCTCGGGACCTACTTTTCCTCCTCTGGAAACACCATATATTTT. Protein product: CASSILGTYFSSSGNTIYF. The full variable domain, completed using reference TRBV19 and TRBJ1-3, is DGGITQSPKYLFRKEGQNVTLSCEQNLNHDAMYWYRQDPGQGLRLIYYSQIVNDFQKGDIAEGYSVSREKKESFPLTVTSAQKNPTAFYLCASSILGTYFSSSGNTIYFGEGSWLTVV.

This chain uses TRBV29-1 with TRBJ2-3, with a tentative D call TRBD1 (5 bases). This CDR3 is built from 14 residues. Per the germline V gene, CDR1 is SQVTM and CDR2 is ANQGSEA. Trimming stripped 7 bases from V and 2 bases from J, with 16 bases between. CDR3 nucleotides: TGCAGCGGAATCCCGCCCGGACACACAGATACGCAGTATTTT. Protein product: CSGIPPGHTDTQYF.

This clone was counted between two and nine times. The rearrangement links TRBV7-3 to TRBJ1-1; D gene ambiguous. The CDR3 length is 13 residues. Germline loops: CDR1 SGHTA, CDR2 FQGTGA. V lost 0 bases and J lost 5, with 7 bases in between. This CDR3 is CASSLTPLTEAFF. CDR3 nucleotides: TGTGCCAGCAGCTTAACCCCATTGACTGAAGCTTTCTTT.